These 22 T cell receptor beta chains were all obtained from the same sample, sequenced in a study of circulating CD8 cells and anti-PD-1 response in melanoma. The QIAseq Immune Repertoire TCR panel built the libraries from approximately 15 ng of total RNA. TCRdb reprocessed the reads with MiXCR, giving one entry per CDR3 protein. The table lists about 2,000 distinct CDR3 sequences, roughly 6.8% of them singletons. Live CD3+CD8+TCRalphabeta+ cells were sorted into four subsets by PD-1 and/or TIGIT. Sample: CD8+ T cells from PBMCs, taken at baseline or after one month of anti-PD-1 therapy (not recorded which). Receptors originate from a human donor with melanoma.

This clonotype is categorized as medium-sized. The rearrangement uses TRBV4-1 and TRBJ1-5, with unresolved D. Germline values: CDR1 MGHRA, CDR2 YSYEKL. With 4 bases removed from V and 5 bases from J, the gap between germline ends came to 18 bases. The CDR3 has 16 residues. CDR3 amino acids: CASSPDDRRVDQPQHF. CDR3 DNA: TGCGCCAGCAGCCCAGACGATCGGAGGGTTGATCAGCCCCAGCATTTT.

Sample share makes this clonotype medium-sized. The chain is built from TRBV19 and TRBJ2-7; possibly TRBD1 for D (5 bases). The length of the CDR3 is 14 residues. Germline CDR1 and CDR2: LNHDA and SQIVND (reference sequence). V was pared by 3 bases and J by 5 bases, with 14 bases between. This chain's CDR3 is CASSIGARANEQYF. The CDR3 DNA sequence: TGTGCCAGTAGTATTGGCGCCAGGGCCAACGAGCAGTACTTC.

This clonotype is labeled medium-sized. The CDR3 sequence: CASSDRAGGYEQYF. CDR3 coding DNA: TGTGCCAGCAGCGACAGGGCGGGGGGATACGAGCAGTACTTC. V usage is TRBV28 and J usage is TRBJ2-7, with D tentatively TRBD2 (8 bases). From germline, CDR1 is MDHEN and CDR2 SYDVKM. The CDR3 consists of 14 residues. Trimming took off 6 bases at V and 4 bases at J, with 16 bases between the two ends.

CDR3 in amino acids: CASSGFTDTQYF. The DNA for the CDR3 is TGTGCCAGCTCGGGATTCACAGATACGCAGTATTTT. This chain links TRBV7-2 with TRBJ2-3, with D perhaps TRBD2 (5 bases). Per the germline V gene, CDR1 is SGHTA and CDR2 is FQGNSA. CDR3 length: 12 residues. Trimming removed 8 bases from V and 2 bases from J, with 8 bases in between. The complete variable domain, with remaining parts taken from reference TRBV7-2 and TRBJ2-3, reads GAGVSQSPSNKVTEKGKDVELRCDPISGHTALYWYRQSLGQGLEFLIYFQGNSAPDKSGLPSDRFSAERTGGSVSTLTIQRTQQEDSAVYLCASSGFTDTQYFGPGTRLTVL.

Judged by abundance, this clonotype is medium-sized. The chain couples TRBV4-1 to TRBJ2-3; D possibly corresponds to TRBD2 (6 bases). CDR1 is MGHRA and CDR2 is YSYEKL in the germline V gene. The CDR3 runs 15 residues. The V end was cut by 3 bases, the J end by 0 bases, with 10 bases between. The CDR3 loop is CASSQFAGSTDTQYF. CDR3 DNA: TGCGCCAGCAGCCAGTTCGCGGGGAGCACAGATACGCAGTATTTT.

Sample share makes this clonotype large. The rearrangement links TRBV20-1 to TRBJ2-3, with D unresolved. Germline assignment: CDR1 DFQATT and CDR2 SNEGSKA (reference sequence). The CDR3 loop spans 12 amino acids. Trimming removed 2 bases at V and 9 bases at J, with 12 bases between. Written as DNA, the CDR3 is TGCAGTGCTAGATCTCCTAGTCGCACGCAGTATTTT. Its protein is CSARSPSRTQYF.

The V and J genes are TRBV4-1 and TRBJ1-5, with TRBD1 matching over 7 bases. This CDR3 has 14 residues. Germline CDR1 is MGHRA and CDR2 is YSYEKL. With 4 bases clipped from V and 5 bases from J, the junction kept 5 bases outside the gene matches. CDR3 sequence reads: CASSLFRGDQPQHF. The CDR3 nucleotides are TGCGCCAGCAGCCTTTTCAGGGGGGATCAGCCCCAGCATTTT.

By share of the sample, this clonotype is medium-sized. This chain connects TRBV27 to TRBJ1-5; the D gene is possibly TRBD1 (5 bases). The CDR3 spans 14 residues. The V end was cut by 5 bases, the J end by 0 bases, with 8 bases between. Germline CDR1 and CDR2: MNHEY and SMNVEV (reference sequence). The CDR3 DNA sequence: TGTGCCAGCAGTCCGGGGGGTAGCAATCAGCCCCAGCATTTT. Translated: CASSPGGSNQPQHF.

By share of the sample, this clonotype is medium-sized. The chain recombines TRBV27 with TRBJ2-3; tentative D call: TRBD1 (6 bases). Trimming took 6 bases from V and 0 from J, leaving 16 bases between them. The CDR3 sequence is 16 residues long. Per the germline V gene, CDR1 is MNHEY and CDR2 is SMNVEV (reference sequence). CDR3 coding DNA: TGTGCCAGCAGCTTAATTGGACAGAGAAGCACAGATACGCAGTATTTT. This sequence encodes CASSLIGQRSTDTQYF.

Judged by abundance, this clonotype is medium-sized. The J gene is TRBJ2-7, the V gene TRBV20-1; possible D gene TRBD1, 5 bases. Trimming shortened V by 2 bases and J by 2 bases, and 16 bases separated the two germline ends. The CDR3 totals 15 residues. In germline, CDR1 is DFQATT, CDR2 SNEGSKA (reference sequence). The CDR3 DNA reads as TGCAGTGCTAGAAGCAGGGATTCGGGCCCCTACGAGCAGTACTTC. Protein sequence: CSARSRDSGPYEQYF.

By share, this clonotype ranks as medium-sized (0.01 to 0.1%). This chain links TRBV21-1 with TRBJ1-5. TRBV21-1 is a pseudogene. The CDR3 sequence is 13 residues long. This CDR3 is CASSIGSNQPQHF. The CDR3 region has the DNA TGTGCCAGCAGCATCGGTAGCAATCAGCCCCAGCATTTT.

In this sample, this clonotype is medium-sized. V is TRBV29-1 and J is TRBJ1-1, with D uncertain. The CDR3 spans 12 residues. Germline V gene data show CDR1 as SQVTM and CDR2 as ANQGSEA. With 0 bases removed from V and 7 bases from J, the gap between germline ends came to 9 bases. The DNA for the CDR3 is TGCAGCGTTGAAGAAGGAGGAGATGAAGCTTTCTTT. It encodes CSVEEGGDEAFF.

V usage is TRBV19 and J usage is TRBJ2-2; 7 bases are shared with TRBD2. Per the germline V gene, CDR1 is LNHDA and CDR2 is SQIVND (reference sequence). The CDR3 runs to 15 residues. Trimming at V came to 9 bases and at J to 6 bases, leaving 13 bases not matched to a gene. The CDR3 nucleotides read TGTGCCAGCACCAGAGCCGGGGAGGGCCCCGGGGAGCTGTTTTTT. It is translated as CASTRAGEGPGELFF.

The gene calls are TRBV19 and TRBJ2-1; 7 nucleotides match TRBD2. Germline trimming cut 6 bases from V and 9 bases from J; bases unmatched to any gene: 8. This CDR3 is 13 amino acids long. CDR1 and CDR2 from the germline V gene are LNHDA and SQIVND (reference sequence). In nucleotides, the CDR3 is TGTGCCAGTAGGCCACGGGGGGAGGTTGAGCAGTTCTTC. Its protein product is CASRPRGEVEQFF.

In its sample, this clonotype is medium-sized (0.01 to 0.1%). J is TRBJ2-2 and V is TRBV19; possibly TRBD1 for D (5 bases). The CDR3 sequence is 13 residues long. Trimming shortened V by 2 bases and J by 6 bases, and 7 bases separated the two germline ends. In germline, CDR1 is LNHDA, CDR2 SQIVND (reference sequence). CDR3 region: CASSIRGAGELFF. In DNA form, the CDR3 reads TGTGCCAGTAGTATAAGGGGCGCCGGGGAGCTGTTTTTT.

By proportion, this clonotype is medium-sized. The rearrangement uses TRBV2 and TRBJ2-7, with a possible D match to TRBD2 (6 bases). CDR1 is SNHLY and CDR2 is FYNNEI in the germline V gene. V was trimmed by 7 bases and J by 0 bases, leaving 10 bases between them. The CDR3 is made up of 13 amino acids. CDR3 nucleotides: TGTGCCAGCATGGAGGGAAGCTCCTACGAGCAGTACTTC. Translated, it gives CASMEGSSYEQYF. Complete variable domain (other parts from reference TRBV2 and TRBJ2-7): EPEVTQTPSHQVTQMGQEVILRCVPISNHLYFYWYRQILGQKVEFLVSFYNNEISEKSEIFDDQFSVERPDGSNFTLKIRSTKLEDSAMYFCASMEGSSYEQYFGPGTRLTVT.

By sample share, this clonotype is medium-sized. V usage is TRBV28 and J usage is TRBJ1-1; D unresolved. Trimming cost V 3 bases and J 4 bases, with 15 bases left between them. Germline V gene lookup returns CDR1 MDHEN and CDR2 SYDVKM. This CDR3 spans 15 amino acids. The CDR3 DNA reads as TGTGCCAGCAGTTTGGGTAGGGAGAGGAGCACTGAAGCTTTCTTT. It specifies CASSLGRERSTEAFF.

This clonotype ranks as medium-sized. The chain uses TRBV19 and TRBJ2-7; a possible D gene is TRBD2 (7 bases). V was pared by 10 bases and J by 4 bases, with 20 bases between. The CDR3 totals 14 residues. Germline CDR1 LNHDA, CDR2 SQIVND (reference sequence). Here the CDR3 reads CATRPTGGAYEQYF. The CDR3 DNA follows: TGTGCCACACGCCCAACGGGGGGCGCGTACGAGCAGTACTTC.

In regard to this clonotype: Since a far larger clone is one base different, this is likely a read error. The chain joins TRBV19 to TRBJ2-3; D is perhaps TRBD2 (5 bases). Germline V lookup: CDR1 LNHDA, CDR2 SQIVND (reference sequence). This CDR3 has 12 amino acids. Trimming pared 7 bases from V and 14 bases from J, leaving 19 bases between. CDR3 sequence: CASTPRPGELYF. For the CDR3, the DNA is TGTGCCAGTACTCCCCGCCCCGGGGAGCTGTATTTT.

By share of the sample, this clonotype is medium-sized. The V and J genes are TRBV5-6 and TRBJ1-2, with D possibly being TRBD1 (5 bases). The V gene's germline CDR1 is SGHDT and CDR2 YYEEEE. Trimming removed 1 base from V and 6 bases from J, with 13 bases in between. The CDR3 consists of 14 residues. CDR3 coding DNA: TGTGCCAGCAGCTTGATTCAGGGCACGGATGGCTACACCTTC. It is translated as CASSLIQGTDGYTF.

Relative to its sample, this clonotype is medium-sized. DNA of the CDR3: TGCGCCAGCAGCTTCCCCAAAGGACAGGCGATTAGCACAGATACGCAGTATTTT. It yields the protein CASSFPKGQAISTDTQYF. The chain couples TRBV5-1 to TRBJ2-3, with 7 bases lining up with TRBD1. The length of the CDR3 is 18 residues. Per germline, CDR1 SGHRS and CDR2 YFSETQ. Trimming took 2 bases from V and 0 from J; bases not matched to a gene: 12.

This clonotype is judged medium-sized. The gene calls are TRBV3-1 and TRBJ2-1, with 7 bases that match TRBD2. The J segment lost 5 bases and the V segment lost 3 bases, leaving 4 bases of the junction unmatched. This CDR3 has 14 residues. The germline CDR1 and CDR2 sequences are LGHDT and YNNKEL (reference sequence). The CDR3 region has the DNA TGTGCCAGCAGCCAGGCGGGGGTGGACAATGAGCAGTTCTTC. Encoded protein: CASSQAGVDNEQFF.